The next 5 T cell receptor beta chains were all read from a single sample in a study of T cell responses to AZD1222 COVID-19 vaccine. The data were produced by immunoSEQ multiplex PCR, yet TCRdb's version contains in-frame clones alone and is incomplete. Of about 110,000 clones in the sample, roughly 90% are singletons; the top ten hold roughly 15%. The material was peripheral blood, obtained on day 0 of AZD1222 vaccination. Source of these receptors: an adult in good health.

This clone was seen once. The chain recombines TRBV7-9 with TRBJ1-6; 8 nucleotides align to TRBD1. The CDR3 totals 15 residues. Germline assignment: CDR1 SEHNR and CDR2 FQNEAQ (reference sequence). The ends lost 5 bases at V and 8 bases at J; junction bases unmatched: 8. CDR3 amino acids: CASSAVQGAYSPLHF. CDR3 DNA sequence: TGTGCCAGCAGCGCTGTCCAGGGGGCTTATTCACCCCTCCACTTT. The entire variable domain, with the rest obtained from reference TRBV7-9 and TRBJ1-6, is as follows: DTGVSQNPRHKITKRGQNVTFRCDPISEHNRLYWYRQTLGQGPEFLTYFQNEAQLEKSRLLSDRFSAERPKGSFSTLEIQRTEQGDSAMYLCASSAVQGAYSPLHFGNGTRLTVT.

The V and J genes are TRBV5-4 and TRBJ2-3; 8 bases are shared with TRBD1. The CDR3 is 16 residues long. Unmatched junction bases numbered 8, after V lost 3 bases and J lost 2 bases. Per germline, CDR1 SGHNT and CDR2 YYREEE (reference sequence). The CDR3 here is CASSSGQGRPTDTQYF. The DNA of the CDR3 is TGTGCCAGCAGCTCAGGACAGGGACGACCCACAGATACGCAGTATTTT. Full variable domain (remainder filled in from reference TRBV5-4 and TRBJ2-3): ETGVTQSPTHLIKTRGQQVTLRCSSQSGHNTVSWYQQALGQGPQFIFQYYREEENGRGNFPPRFSGLQFPNYSSELNVNALELDDSALYLCASSSGQGRPTDTQYFGPGTRLTVL.

The chain combines TRBV6-6 with TRBJ2-7; the D gene is possibly TRBD1 (6 bases). Germline lookup yields CDR1 MNHNY and CDR2 SVGAGI (reference sequence). This CDR3 is built from 14 residues. Trimming shortened V by 2 bases and J by 5 bases, and 13 bases separated the two germline ends. CDR3 coding DNA: TGTGCCAGCAGTTACACAGGGTGGTTAGACGAGCAGTACGTC. This codes for CASSYTGWLDEQYV.

The V call is TRBV6-5, the J call TRBJ1-2; tentatively, D is TRBD1 (5 bases). V lost 3 bases and J 7 bases, leaving 21 bases between the germline ends. The V gene's germline CDR1 is MNHEY and CDR2 SVGAGI. This CDR3 spans 16 amino acids. CDR3 bases: TGTGCCAGCAGTTATGAGCTGGGGCCTGAGAGTAGTGGCTACACCTTC. This encodes CASSYELGPESSGYTF.

V gene TRBV21-1 combines with J gene TRBJ1-4. TRBV21-1 corresponds to a pseudogene. The CDR3 runs to 21 residues. CDR3 coding DNA: TGTGCCAGCAGGAATACCTTCGTTTCGGGACGGGGCCTTGCAACTAATGAAAAACTGTTTTTT. It translates to CASRNTFVSGRGLATNEKLFF.